This TCR beta chain was recovered during a study of T cell repertoires in cytomegalovirus infection. Study-level background: Evidence of both CMV infection and a matching HLA type came from public TCR beta signatures.

Via MiXCR, TCRdb re-called the reads, giving one row per CDR3 protein. The sample consists of around 530,000 distinct CDR3 sequences, about a quarter of them appearing once. This clonotype was seen many times. Specimen: PBMCs. The source is a human donor in good health (CMV status not recorded). Some clones in this sample may be carry-over from other donors' samples.

DNA of the CDR3: TGTGCCAGCAGCTTAGTGTTGTCGGAGCTGTTTTTT. This encodes CASSLVLSELFF. This chain joins TRBV7-8 and TRBJ2-2; no definite D call. V lost 1 base to trimming and J lost 10 bases, with 7 bases between them. This CDR3 region has 12 residues. In germline, CDR1 is SGHVS, CDR2 FQNEAQ.